This is a list of T cell receptor beta chains from one sample in a study of PD-1 blockade in classical Hodgkin lymphoma. The table came from immunoSEQ multiplex PCR; TCRdb's copy has only in-frame clones and leaves some out. The sample lists roughly 4,400 clones, roughly 86% occurring once. The sequencing used CD4+ T cells from blood, collected at baseline. The source is a human donor with classical Hodgkin lymphoma. The CDR3 runs from the conserved cysteine through the conserved F or W. Fields, in order: J gene, D gene, V gene, clone size, CDR3 DNA, CDR3 protein. D genes are given only for firm matches. Rows may omit the clone size; those that give it use once, few, many or a size class.

>TRBJ1-1|TRBD1|TRBV28|.
TGTGCCAGCAGAGGAAGGACAGGGAGTTATGCTGAAGCTTTCTTT
CASRGRTGSYAEAFF
>TRBJ2-7|.|TRBV6-5|.
TGTGCCAGCAGTTACTCGCCGGGTCCGAGCTCCTACGAGCAGTACTTC
CASSYSPGPSSYEQYF
>TRBJ1-5|.|TRBV12-5|.
TGTGCTATCCCTCCTCCGCCGACAGCGGACAAGGAGCCCCAGCATTTT
CAIPPPPTADKEPQHF
>TRBJ2-7|.|TRBV28|.
TGTGCCAGCAGCCACCCCGGCGGCAGCTCCTACGAGCAGTACTTC
CASSHPGGSSYEQYF
>TRBJ1-1|.|TRBV27|.
TGTGCCAGCAGTATAAACAGGCTCACTGAAGCTTTCTTT
CASSINRLTEAFF
>TRBJ2-5|TRBD1|TRBV5-4|once
TGTGCCAGCAGCGTGTCCGGGACAGGAGGAGAGACCCAGTACTTC
CASSVSGTGGETQYF
>TRBJ1-4|.|TRBV5-1|.
TGCGCCAGCAGCTTGGCGGGGGCAGAAGAAAAACTGTTTTTT
CASSLAGAEEKLFF
>TRBJ1-4|TRBD1|TRBV5-1|.
TGCGCCAGCAGCCCACAGGGGACAGGTGAAAAACTGTTTTTT
CASSPQGTGEKLFF
>TRBJ2-6|.|TRBV12-5|.
TGTGCTAGTGCTGCGTCTGGGGCCAACGTCCTGACTTTC
CASAASGANVLTF
>TRBJ2-7|TRBD1|TRBV5-5|once
TGTGCCAGCAGCCCGCCCGGGACAGGAAAGAACTACGAGCAGTACTTC
CASSPPGTGKNYEQYF
>TRBJ1-2|.|TRBV30|.
TGTGCCTGGATCCGAGGGAGGGTGAGCGGCTATGGCTACACCTTC
CAWIRGRVSGYGYTF
>TRBJ1-2|.|TRBV29-1|.
TGCAGCGTTGAACGGGCAGGGACGGCCTATGGCTACACCTTC
CSVERAGTAYGYTF
>TRBJ1-1|TRBD1|TRBV9|once
TGTGCCAGCAGCCCTCGACAGGGGGCGAACACTGAAGCTTTCTTT
CASSPRQGANTEAFF
>TRBJ2-3|TRBD1|TRBV6-5|.
TGTGCCAGCAGTCGACAGGGGGGCACAGATACGCAGTATTTT
CASSRQGGTDTQYF
>TRBJ2-7|TRBD1|TRBV5-1|.
TGCGCCAGCAGCACGACACCGACAGGGAACCAATTCTACGAGCAGTACTTC
CASSTTPTGNQFYEQYF
>TRBJ1-4|.|TRBV29-1|.
TGCAGCGTTCCCGGGACCGGTGGTGAAAAACTGTTTTTT
CSVPGTGGEKLFF
>TRBJ2-3|.|TRBV5-1|.
TGCGCCAGCAGCATCCAGACTAGGCCCATATCCGCAGATACGCAGTATTTT
CASSIQTRPISADTQYF
>TRBJ1-1|.|TRBV18|.
TGTGCCAGCTCAGAGGGTGGAACTGAAGCTTTCTTT
CASSEGGTEAFF
>TRBJ2-1|.|TRBV28|.
TGTGCCACCATTAACGGGGGTGGGCGGAATGAGCAGTTCTTC
CATINGGGRNEQFF
>TRBJ1-2|.|TRBV5-6|.
TGTGCCAGCAGCTTTGGGATTGGGCGGGACTATGGCTACACCTTC
CASSFGIGRDYGYTF
>TRBJ2-1|TRBD2|TRBV19|.
TGTGCCAGTAGTCTGATGGGTAGCGGGGGTGACAATGAGCAGTTCTTC
CASSLMGSGGDNEQFF
>TRBJ2-7|TRBD1|TRBV11-3|.
TGTGCCAGCAGCCGTGCGGGACAGGGGCCTTCCGAGCAGTACTTC
CASSRAGQGPSEQYF
>TRBJ2-3|TRBD1|TRBV11-3|.
TGTGCCAGCAGCCCGGGACAGGGAACAGCCACAGATACGCAGTATTTT
CASSPGQGTATDTQYF
>TRBJ2-2|TRBD1|TRBV2|.
TGTGCCAGCAGTGAAGTTACAGGGGCCGGGGAGCTGTTTTTT
CASSEVTGAGELFF
>TRBJ1-4|.|TRBV11-2|.
TGTGCCAGCAGCTTCCAGGGTTCAGGAAAACTGTTTTTT
CASSFQGSGKLFF
>TRBJ2-1|.|TRBV11-3|.
TGTGCCAGCAGCTCGGGCCCTAATAATGAGCAGTTCTTC
CASSSGPNNEQFF
>TRBJ2-1|.|TRBV5-1|.
TGCGCCAGCAGCTTGGGGGGTAGCTCCTACAATGAGCAGTTCTTC
CASSLGGSSYNEQFF
>TRBJ1-1|.|TRBV5-1|.
TGCGCCAGCAGCACAACCGGGACACAGAACACTGAAGCTTTCTTT
CASSTTGTQNTEAFF
>TRBJ2-3|TRBD2|TRBV5-1|.
TGCGCCAGCAGCTTGGATAGCGGGGGGAACACAGATACGCAGTATTTT
CASSLDSGGNTDTQYF
>TRBJ1-1|.|TRBV11-1|.
TGTGCCAGCAGCACCGACAGTGTTTGGAACACTGAAGCTTTCTTT
CASSTDSVWNTEAFF
>TRBJ2-3|TRBD2|TRBV6-6|.
TGTGCCAGCAGGCGGGGACTAGCGGTGACAGATACGCAGTATTTT
CASRRGLAVTDTQYF
>TRBJ2-5|.|TRBV19|.
TGTGCCACTCGAGACGGGGGTAACCAAGAGACCCAGTACTTC
CATRDGGNQETQYF
>TRBJ2-5|TRBD2|TRBV6-5|.
TGTGCCAGCAGGTCGACTAGCGGGGTAGAGACCCAGTACTTC
CASRSTSGVETQYF
>TRBJ2-7|.|TRBV4-2|.
TGTGCCAGCAGCCAAGAAGCAGATAGAAGGGACTACGAGCAGTACTTC
CASSQEADRRDYEQYF
>TRBJ1-2|.|TRBV28|.
TGTGCCAGCAGAGTCGGTCAGGACTATGGCTACACCTTC
CASRVGQDYGYTF
>TRBJ2-3|.|TRBV28|.
TGTGCCAGCAGTTGGGTTAGCACAGATACGCAGTATTTT
CASSWVSTDTQYF
>TRBJ1-2|TRBD1|TRBV11-2|.
TGTGCCAGCAGCCTACAGGGGGATGGCTACACCTTC
CASSLQGDGYTF
>TRBJ1-2|TRBD1|TRBV10-3|once
TGTGCCATCAGTACTGGGACAGGGGGCGCGGTCTATGGCTACACCTTC
CAISTGTGGAVYGYTF
>TRBJ2-2|.|TRBV5-1|.
TGCGCCAGCAGCTTGGGTTTTGGCGGGGAGCTGTTTTTT
CASSLGFGGELFF
>TRBJ2-2|.|TRBV18|.
TGTGCCAGCTCACCTCGACAGGTCCTAGGGACCGGGGAGCTGTTTTTT
CASSPRQVLGTGELFF
>TRBJ1-2|.|TRBV5-6|.
TGTGCCAGCAGCTTAGCTGCCAGGGCTAACTATGGCTACACCTTC
CASSLAARANYGYTF
>TRBJ2-7|TRBD2|TRBV10-3|.
TGTGCCATCAGTGAGTCGCCGGGGGGGCCTCCTCCAGGGGAGCAGTACTTC
CAISESPGGPPPGEQYF
>TRBJ2-1|.|TRBV13|.
TGTGCCAGCAGCTCCAGTCGGGGGCTCTACAATGAGCAGTTCTTC
CASSSSRGLYNEQFF
>TRBJ2-1|.|TRBV2|.
TGTGCCAGCAGTGATCAGGGTAGATCCTACAATGAGCAGTTCTTC
CASSDQGRSYNEQFF
>TRBJ1-5|.|TRBV11-2|.
TGTGCCAGCAGCCCGAGAAGTGGCAATCAGCCCCAGCATTTT
CASSPRSGNQPQHF
>TRBJ2-5|TRBD2|TRBV7-9|.
TGTGCCAGCAGCTTTTTGCGGGGGAAACGGAAAGAGACCCAGTACTTC
CASSFLRGKRKETQYF
>TRBJ1-6|.|TRBV30|.
TGTGCCTGGAGATTAGGTTATAATTCACCCCTCCACTTT
CAWRLGYNSPLHF
>TRBJ1-6|TRBD1|TRBV30|.
TGTGCCTGGAGAAAGGGGACAGGGAACTCACCCCTCCACTTT
CAWRKGTGNSPLHF
>TRBJ2-7|.|TRBV13|.
TGTGCCAGCAGCTTAGAGGGTCCCTACGAGCAGTACTTC
CASSLEGPYEQYF